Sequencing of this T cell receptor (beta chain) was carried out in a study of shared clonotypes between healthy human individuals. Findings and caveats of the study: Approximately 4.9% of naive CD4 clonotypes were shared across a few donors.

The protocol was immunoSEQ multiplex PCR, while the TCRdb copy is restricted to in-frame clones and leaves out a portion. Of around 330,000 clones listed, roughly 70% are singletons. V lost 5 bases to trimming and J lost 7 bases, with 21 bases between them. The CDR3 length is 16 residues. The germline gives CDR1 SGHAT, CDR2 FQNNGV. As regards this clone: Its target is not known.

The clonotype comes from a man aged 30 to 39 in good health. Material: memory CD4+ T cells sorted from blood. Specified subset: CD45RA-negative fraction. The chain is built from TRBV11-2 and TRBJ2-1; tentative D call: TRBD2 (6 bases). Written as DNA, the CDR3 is TGTGCCAGCAGCCTCCTTCGGGGGAGCGGCGGGAATGAGCAGTTCTTC. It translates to CASSLLRGSGGNEQFF.